This record covers a single T cell receptor (beta chain). What it binds is unknown. J gave up 2 bases and V 5 bases, and 5 bases lay outside the gene matches. The germline V gene has CDR1 MNHEY and CDR2 SMNVEV (reference sequence). The length of the CDR3 is 14 residues. These data originate in a study of cytomegalovirus exposure and HLA in healthy donors. About the study: Assignment to the Caucasian-associated ancestry cluster applied to more than 75% of the approximately 360 genotyped donors. Study-wide results and caveats: Both high specificity and high sensitivity reportedly marked the classifier's diagnosis of cytomegalovirus status. Further analysis, carried out later, found HLA-associated TCR beta chains more clonally expanded than equally common other chains.

Primers: 60 Vbeta forward and 13 Jbeta reverse. Measured with immunoSEQ multiplex PCR; TCRdb has only the in-frame clones, and not every one. The sample holds more than 95,000 clones, just over 75% seen once. The chain is built from TRBV27 and TRBJ2-7; TRBD2 agrees at 8 bases. The sequenced material came from PBMCs. The TCR comes from a man aged 40-49 years in good health and CMV-seropositive. The CDR3 spells CASSLAGSAYEQYF. The CDR3 coding sequence is TGTGCCAGCAGTCTAGCGGGTTCCGCCTACGAGCAGTACTTC.